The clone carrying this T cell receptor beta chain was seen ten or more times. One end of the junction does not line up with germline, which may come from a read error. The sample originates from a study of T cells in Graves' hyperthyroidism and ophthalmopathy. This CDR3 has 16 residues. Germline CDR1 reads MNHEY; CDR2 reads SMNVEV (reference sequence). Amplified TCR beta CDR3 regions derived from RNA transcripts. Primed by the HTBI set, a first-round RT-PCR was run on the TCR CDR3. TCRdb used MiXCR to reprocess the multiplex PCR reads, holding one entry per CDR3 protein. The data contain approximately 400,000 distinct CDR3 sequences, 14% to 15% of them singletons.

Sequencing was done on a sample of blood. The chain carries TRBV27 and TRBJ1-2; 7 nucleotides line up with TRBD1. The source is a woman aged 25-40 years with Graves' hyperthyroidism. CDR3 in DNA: TGTGCCAGCAGTTTCTTGAAGACAGGGTCTAATTATGGCTACACCTTC. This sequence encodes CASSFLKTGSNYGYTF.